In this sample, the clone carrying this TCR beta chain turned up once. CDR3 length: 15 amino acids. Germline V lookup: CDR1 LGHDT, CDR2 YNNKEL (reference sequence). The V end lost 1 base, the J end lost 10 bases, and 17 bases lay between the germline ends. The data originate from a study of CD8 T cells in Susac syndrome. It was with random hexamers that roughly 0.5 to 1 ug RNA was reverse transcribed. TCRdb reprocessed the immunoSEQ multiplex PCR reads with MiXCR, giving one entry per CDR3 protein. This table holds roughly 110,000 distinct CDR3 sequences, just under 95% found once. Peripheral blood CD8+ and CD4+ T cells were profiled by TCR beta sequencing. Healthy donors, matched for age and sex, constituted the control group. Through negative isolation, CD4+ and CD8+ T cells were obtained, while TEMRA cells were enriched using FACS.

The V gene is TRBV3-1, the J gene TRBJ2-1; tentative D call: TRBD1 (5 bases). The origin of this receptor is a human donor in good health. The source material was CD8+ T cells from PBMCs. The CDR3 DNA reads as TGTGCCAGCAGCCAAGCAAGGGGAATCGTGGAGGAGCAGTTCTTC. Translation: CASSQARGIVEEQFF.